This TCR beta chain emerged from a study of identical twins. Study-wide results and caveats: In zero-insertion analyses, partial confounding could arise from invariant MAIT and iNKT cells. Donors were not followed over many years; analysis was cross-sectional. Abundant beta clonotypes from cord blood bore fewer insertions; memory repertoires lacked this pattern.

A universal primer site was created by template switching, with the cDNA bearing unique molecular identifiers. TCRdb redid the calling of the 5' RACE reads with MiXCR, one entry per CDR3 protein. The sample records hundreds of thousands of distinct CDR3 sequences, 5.5% to 6.5% being singletons. The V and J ends lost 6 bases and 6 bases respectively, with 3 bases between them. This CDR3 has 10 amino acids. Germline V lookup: CDR1 SEHNR, CDR2 FQNEAQ (reference sequence). In its sample, this clonotype was seen many times. Its specificity is unknown. The genes are TRBV7-9 and TRBJ2-1; D gene ambiguous. The sample taken for sequencing was naive T cells sorted from blood. This clonotype originated in a man between 18 and 29 years old in good health. The CDR3 is CASSPNEQFF. The CDR3 DNA follows: TGTGCCAGCAGTCCCAATGAGCAGTTCTTC.